Listed below are T cell receptor beta chains from one sample, sequenced in a study of control samples from healthy donors and cancer patients. Sequencing used immunoSEQ multiplex PCR; TCRdb keeps in-frame clones, though not all of them. The sample holds about 180,000 clones; almost 90% are singletons and the top ten take roughly 1.5%. Input material: blood. Every receptor here comes from a woman between 45 and 65 years old in good health. Each CDR3 is given with its conserved first and last residue. The order of the fields is CDR3 protein, CDR3 DNA, J gene, D gene, clone size, V gene. D genes are given only for firm matches. The listing skips clone size in some rows; elsewhere it reads once, few, many or a size class.

CDR3: CASSRQGAVSYEQYF
DNA: TGTGCCAGCAGCCGGCAGGGGGCAGTCTCCTACGAGCAGTACTTC
J: TRBJ2-7
D: TRBD1
size: -
V: TRBV5-4

CDR3: CASSADPSGEQFF
DNA: TGTGCCAGCAGCGCCGACCCCTCGGGCGAGCAGTTCTTC
J: TRBJ2-1
D: -
size: once
V: TRBV9

CDR3: CASKGTDRYNEQFF
DNA: TGTGCCAGCAAGGGGACAGACAGATACAATGAGCAGTTCTTC
J: TRBJ2-1
D: TRBD1
size: -
V: TRBV25-1

CDR3: CASSPWTASNQPQHF
DNA: TGTGCCAGTAGTCCTTGGACAGCTAGCAATCAGCCCCAGCATTTT
J: TRBJ1-5
D: -
size: -
V: TRBV19

CDR3: CASSLVGPYSNQPQHF
DNA: TGTGCCAGCAGCTTAGTAGGCCCTTATAGCAATCAGCCCCAGCATTTT
J: TRBJ1-5
D: -
size: -
V: TRBV7-8

CDR3: CASSEERTGISGAFF
DNA: TGTGCCAGCAGTGAAGAGAGGACAGGGATTTCGGGAGCTTTCTTT
J: TRBJ1-1
D: TRBD1
size: -
V: TRBV2

CDR3: CASSQDMGVGGDYGYTF
DNA: TGCGCCAGCAGCCAAGATATGGGGGTCGGGGGGGACTATGGCTACACCTTC
J: TRBJ1-2
D: -
size: -
V: TRBV4-3

CDR3: CASSQRDSWTRGYTF
DNA: TGTGCCAGCAGCCAAAGGGACTCGTGGACACGGGGCTACACCTTC
J: TRBJ1-2
D: -
size: -
V: TRBV3-1/TRBV3-2

CDR3: CASSRTSGSMTQYF
DNA: TGTGCCAGCAGTCGGACTAGCGGGAGTATGACCCAGTACTTC
J: TRBJ2-5
D: TRBD2
size: -
V: TRBV6-2/TRBV6-3

CDR3: CASSQAPPGGSQETQYF
DNA: TGCGCCAGCAGCCAAGCACCCCCCGGGGGATCGCAAGAGACCCAGTACTTC
J: TRBJ2-5
D: -
size: -
V: TRBV4-1

CDR3: CASSLGGVLSEQFF
DNA: TGCGCCAGCAGCTTGGGTGGGGTGTTGAGTGAGCAGTTCTTC
J: TRBJ2-1
D: -
size: -
V: TRBV5-1

CDR3: CASQNYNSPLHF
DNA: TGCGCCAGCCAGAACTATAATTCACCCCTCCACTTT
J: TRBJ1-6
D: -
size: -
V: TRBV5-1

CDR3: CASSQAGSEQYF
DNA: TGTGCCAGCAGCCAAGCTGGGTCCGAGCAGTACTTC
J: TRBJ2-7
D: -
size: -
V: TRBV3-1/TRBV3-2

CDR3: CSVVPGQGVHEQYF
DNA: TGCAGCGTAGTACCGGGACAGGGTGTCCACGAGCAGTACTTC
J: TRBJ2-7
D: TRBD1
size: -
V: TRBV29-1

CDR3: CAISESTQVLHF
DNA: TGTGCCATCAGTGAGTCGACTCAGGTTCTCCACTTT
J: TRBJ1-6
D: -
size: -
V: TRBV10-3

CDR3: CASSLMLSDEQFF
DNA: TGTGCCAGCAGCTTAATGCTATCGGATGAGCAGTTCTTC
J: TRBJ2-1
D: -
size: -
V: TRBV7-3

CDR3: CASSARQGARGNIQYF
DNA: TGTGCCAGCTCAGCACGACAGGGGGCGAGGGGAAACATTCAGTACTTC
J: TRBJ2-4
D: TRBD1
size: -
V: TRBV18

CDR3: CASSERPLSPYSPLHF
DNA: TGTGCCAGCAGCGAACGACCACTAAGCCCCTATTCACCCCTCCACTTT
J: TRBJ1-6
D: -
size: -
V: TRBV11-2

CDR3: CASSLGTGDNEKLFF
DNA: TGCGCCAGCAGCTTGGGGACAGGGGATAATGAAAAACTGTTTTTT
J: TRBJ1-4
D: TRBD1
size: -
V: TRBV5-1

CDR3: CASSLEREGYTF
DNA: TGTGCCAGCAGCTTGGAAAGGGAAGGCTACACCTTC
J: TRBJ1-2
D: -
size: few
V: TRBV5-6

CDR3: CSVEGWANGYTF
DNA: TGCAGCGTTGAGGGGTGGGCTAATGGCTACACCTTC
J: TRBJ1-2
D: -
size: once
V: TRBV29-1

CDR3: CASSWTGGRQPQHF
DNA: TGTGCCAGCAGTTGGACAGGGGGGAGACAGCCCCAGCATTTT
J: TRBJ1-5
D: TRBD1
size: -
V: TRBV6-2/TRBV6-3

CDR3: CASSPFGLAQNTGELFF
DNA: TGTGCCAGCAGCCCATTCGGACTAGCCCAGAACACCGGGGAGCTGTTTTTT
J: TRBJ2-2
D: TRBD2
size: -
V: TRBV7-2

CDR3: CASSLSGNSFNEQFF
DNA: TGTGCCAGCAGCCTTAGCGGGAATTCTTTCAATGAGCAGTTCTTC
J: TRBJ2-1
D: TRBD2
size: -
V: TRBV28

CDR3: CASSQEEGQGLFGNTIYF
DNA: TGTGCCAGCAGCCAAGAGGAAGGACAGGGCTTATTTGGAAACACCATATATTTT
J: TRBJ1-3
D: TRBD1
size: once
V: TRBV3-1/TRBV3-2

CDR3: CASSTTGGREKLFF
DNA: TGTGCCAGCAGTACGACAGGGGGTAGGGAAAAACTGTTTTTT
J: TRBJ1-4
D: TRBD1
size: -
V: TRBV6-2/TRBV6-3

CDR3: CASSSHGWVQVEGSSGANVLTF
DNA: TGTGCCAGCAGCTCACATGGTTGGGTGCAGGTCGAGGGAAGCTCTGGGGCCAACGTCCTGACTTTC
J: TRBJ2-6
D: -
size: -
V: TRBV9